The entry below describes one T cell receptor beta chain. The data were taken from a study of blood T cells in healthy people across ages. At the level of the study: About one barcoded beta molecule per two T cells was captured by template switching.

A second about 6 to 12 cycle PCR used barcoded and J-beta primers. TCRdb itself ran the 5' RACE reads through MiXCR, one entry per CDR3 protein. The profile shows some 1.6 million distinct CDR3 sequences, around 36% of them singletons. CDR3 length: 13 amino acids. CDR1 MDHEN and CDR2 SYDVKM come from the germline V gene. V lost 7 bases, J lost 3 bases, and 10 bases lay in between. This sequence originates from a woman in her twenties or thirties in good health. The sequencing sample was made of blood. This rearrangement joins TRBV28 to TRBJ1-5; D is unclear. The CDR3 here is CASTPQFNQPQHF. CDR3 nucleotide sequence: TGTGCCAGCACTCCCCAGTTCAATCAGCCCCAGCATTTT.